Presented here are 15 T cell receptor beta chains from one specimen sequenced in a study of T-cell memory formation after mild COVID-19. TCRdb analysed the 5' RACE reads with MiXCR anew, one entry per CDR3 protein. The repertoire includes about 260,000 distinct CDR3 sequences, 16% of them detected once, and 20% to 25% sits in the top ten. The material sequenced was PBMCs or a T cell subset sorted from them (not recorded which). These receptor sequences come from a man younger than 35 who had mild COVID-19 (a few samples of this study predate the infection). Cell type and time point are not known.

In this sample, this clonotype turned up a few times. CDR3 DNA: TGTGCCAGCAGCTTGGGGTATTTAAACACTGAAGCTTTCTTT. It codes for CASSLGYLNTEAFF. The chain combines TRBV5-4 with TRBJ1-1, with D unresolved. The V end was cut by 0 bases, the J end by 2 bases, with 8 bases between. Germline-derived CDR1 and CDR2 are SGHNT and YYREEE (reference sequence). This CDR3 has 14 residues.

This clonotype was observed a handful of times. The rearrangement links TRBV7-9 to TRBJ2-6, with 7 bases that match TRBD1. Germline V lookup: CDR1 SEHNR, CDR2 FQNEAQ (reference sequence). Trimming cost V 5 bases and J 2 bases; bases outside gene matches: 6. The CDR3 extends over 16 amino acids. The CDR3 bases are TGTGCCAGCAGCCCGACGACAGGGACTGGGGCCAACGTCCTGACTTTC. Its protein product is CASSPTTGTGANVLTF.

The chain couples TRBV7-9 to TRBJ2-6; 9 nucleotides align to TRBD1. This CDR3 is 18 amino acids long. The J segment lost 0 bases and the V segment lost 5 bases, leaving 8 bases of the junction unmatched. Per the germline V gene, CDR1 is SEHNR and CDR2 is FQNEAQ (reference sequence). This chain's CDR3 is CASSLTTGQGSGANVLTF. The CDR3 coding sequence is TGTGCCAGCAGCCTAACTACGGGACAGGGCTCTGGGGCCAACGTCCTGACTTTC. Full variable domain (missing parts from reference TRBV7-9 and TRBJ2-6): DTGVSQNPRHKITKRGQNVTFRCDPISEHNRLYWYRQTLGQGPEFLTYFQNEAQLEKSRLLSDRFSAERPKGSFSTLEIQRTEQGDSAMYLCASSLTTGQGSGANVLTFGAGSRLTVL.

This chain uses TRBV20-1 with TRBJ2-6; unclear D gene. With 5 bases removed from V and 0 bases from J, the gap between germline ends came to 11 bases. This CDR3 has 15 residues. CDR1 and CDR2 (germline): DFQATT, SNEGSKA (reference sequence). CDR3 sequence (DNA): TGCAGTGCTGCAAAGCGAGTCTCTGGGGCCAACGTCCTGACTTTC. Its protein product is CSAAKRVSGANVLTF.

The rearrangement links TRBV9 to TRBJ2-3; D possibly corresponds to TRBD1 (6 bases). This CDR3 has 16 amino acids. Germline V gene sequence: CDR1 SGDLS, CDR2 YYNGEE. Trimming stripped 4 bases from V and 4 bases from J, with 19 bases between. CDR3 sequence reads: CASSPRWGRGADTQYF. The CDR3 nucleotides are TGTGCCAGCAGCCCCCGGTGGGGCAGGGGAGCAGATACGCAGTATTTT.

This clonotype was seen only a few times. The chain carries TRBV7-6 and TRBJ2-7; 8 bases map to TRBD1. This CDR3 spans 15 amino acids. Losses at the gene ends were 5 bases for V and 3 bases for J; bases not matched to a gene: 9. CDR1 SGHVS and CDR2 FNYEAQ come from the germline V gene. CDR3 in amino acids: CASSETGVFRYEQYF. The DNA for the CDR3 is TGTGCCAGCAGCGAGACAGGGGTATTCCGCTACGAGCAGTACTTC.

The chain is built from TRBV24-1 and TRBJ2-3; 9 positions agree with TRBD2. The trim removed 1 base at V and 7 bases at J, leaving 11 bases unmatched. Germline V CDR1 and CDR2: KGHDR, SFDVKD. This CDR3 has 17 residues. The CDR3 is CATSDFTWRGGTNTQYF. Written as DNA, the CDR3 is TGTGCCACCAGTGATTTCACTTGGCGGGGGGGCACGAATACGCAGTATTTT.

This clonotype was recorded at least ten times. The chain is built from TRBV20-1 and TRBJ1-1; D is ambiguous. CDR1 is DFQATT and CDR2 is SNEGSKA in the germline V gene (reference sequence). V was shortened by 0 bases and J by 5 bases, with 7 bases between the two germline ends. The CDR3 is made up of 12 amino acids. This CDR3 is CSAREGWTEAFF. The DNA for the CDR3 is TGCAGTGCTAGAGAAGGGTGGACTGAAGCTTTCTTT.

This clonotype was seen only a few times. This chain joins TRBV19 and TRBJ1-1, with 7 bases that match TRBD1. The J segment lost 2 bases and the V segment lost 4 bases, leaving 7 bases of the junction unmatched. In germline, CDR1 is LNHDA, CDR2 SQIVND (reference sequence). The CDR3 is 15 residues long. The CDR3 sequence: CASSKFGTANTEAFF. The DNA of the CDR3 is TGTGCCAGTAGTAAGTTTGGGACAGCAAACACTGAAGCTTTCTTT.

V usage is TRBV5-1 and J usage is TRBJ2-5; D may be TRBD1 (5 bases). The CDR3 totals 15 residues. The V and J ends lost 4 bases and 0 bases respectively, with 13 bases between them. CDR1 and CDR2 from the germline V gene are SGHRS and YFSETQ. The DNA of the CDR3 is TGCGCCAGCAGCCTCCACAGGAACTACCAAGAGACCCAGTACTTC. Protein: CASSLHRNYQETQYF. Looking up the rest from reference TRBV5-1 and TRBJ2-5 gives the full variable domain: KAGVTQTPRYLIKTRGQQVTLSCSPISGHRSVSWYQQTPGQGLQFLFEYFSETQRNKGNFPGRFSGRQFSNSRSEMNVSTLELGDSALYLCASSLHRNYQETQYFGPGTRLLVL.

The chain employs TRBV7-9 and TRBJ1-5, with 7 bases lining up with TRBD1. This CDR3 comprises 15 residues. The V gene end was trimmed by 5 bases and the J gene end by 2 bases; junction bases not matched to a gene: 6. Germline values: CDR1 SEHNR, CDR2 FQNEAQ (reference sequence). The chain's CDR3 is CASSQSDRGNQPQHF. The CDR3 region has the DNA TGTGCCAGCAGCCAAAGCGACAGGGGCAATCAGCCCCAGCATTTT.

CDR3 residues: CASSSTGTSNEQFF. The CDR3 DNA is TGTGCCAGCAGCTCCACCGGGACGAGCAATGAGCAGTTCTTC. The chain combines TRBV7-2 with TRBJ2-1; either TRBD1 or TRBD2 may supply D (5 bases each). This CDR3 comprises 14 residues. CDR1 is SGHTA, CDR2 FQGNSA, per germline. The V end lost 4 bases, the J end lost 6 bases, and 13 bases lay between the germline ends.

This clonotype was detected a few times. The CDR3 DNA reads TGTGCCAGCAGCTTAGCGTTGGGGTTGGACACTGAAGCTTTCTTT. It yields the protein CASSLALGLDTEAFF. J is TRBJ1-1 and V is TRBV7-2; D gene uncertain. This CDR3 region has 15 residues. Trimming removed 0 bases from V and 3 bases from J, with 11 bases in between. The germline V gene has CDR1 SGHTA and CDR2 FQGNSA.

This clonotype was counted only a few times. The genes are TRBV6-6 and TRBJ1-1; TRBD1 is a possible D gene (5 bases). The CDR3 has 17 amino acids. Germline V gives CDR1 MNHNY, CDR2 SVGAGI (reference sequence). V dropped 1 base and J dropped 3 bases, with 18 bases sitting between them. For the CDR3, the DNA is TGTGCCAGCAGTTACTTTCGCCCCCGGGGAGGGGACACTGAAGCTTTCTTT. Encoded protein: CASSYFRPRGGDTEAFF.

The gene calls are TRBV7-8 and TRBJ1-5; 12 bases agree with TRBD1. The CDR3 runs to 15 residues. V shed 5 bases and J 7 bases; nucleotides not matched to a gene: 6. The V gene's germline CDR1 is SGHVS and CDR2 FQNEAQ. The CDR3 sequence is CASSLGTGGWQPQHF. The CDR3 DNA follows: TGTGCCAGCAGCCTCGGGACAGGGGGCTGGCAGCCCCAGCATTTT.